The 16 T cell receptor beta chains listed next were all sequenced from one sample in a study of beta chain features in type 1 diabetes. Of the isolated RNA, all was reverse transcribed, and so the sequenced material was expressed TCRB transcripts. Assay used: immunoSEQ multiplex PCR; TCRdb lists only in-frame clones, some missing. The data contain 310,000 or so clones, approximately 8.2% of them seen just once; the ten biggest clones take up under 0.5%. Sequenced: central memory CD4+ T cells from blood. These receptors all stem from a woman younger than 35 in good health.

This clone came up many times. V usage is TRBV10-3 and J usage is TRBJ2-1; D unclear. Germline loops: CDR1 ENHRY, CDR2 SYGVKD. V shed 0 bases and J shed 7 bases, with 7 bases lying between them. The CDR3 has 13 residues. The CDR3 reads CAISESMENEQFF. For the CDR3, the DNA is TGTGCCATCAGTGAGTCAATGGAAAATGAGCAGTTCTTC.

This clone was counted a few times. The chain carries TRBV7-2 and TRBJ2-3, with D maybe TRBD2 (6 bases). Germline CDR1 is SGHTA and CDR2 is FQGNSA. There are 15 residues in the CDR3. Trimming pared 4 bases from V and 2 bases from J, leaving 13 bases between. CDR3: CASSSTGTLTDTQYF. CDR3 DNA: TGTGCCAGCAGCTCGACCGGGACTCTCACAGATACGCAGTATTTT.

This clone was picked up many times. V and J are TRBV5-6 and TRBJ2-1, with 9 nucleotides matching TRBD2. Trimming cost V 3 bases and J 9 bases; bases outside gene matches: 4. Per the germline V gene, CDR1 is SGHDT and CDR2 is YYEEEE. The CDR3 sequence is 13 residues long. The DNA for the CDR3 is TGTGCCAGCAGCTGGGGACTAGCTGGTGAGCAGTTCTTC. The encoded protein is CASSWGLAGEQFF.

The rearrangement uses TRBV2 and TRBJ2-3; D call uncertain. The germline gives CDR1 SNHLY, CDR2 FYNNEI. There are 14 residues in the CDR3. V lost 4 bases to trimming and J lost 2 bases, with 10 bases between them. CDR3 bases: TGTGCCAGCAGTGCGCTAGGGCTCACAGATACGCAGTATTTT. As protein: CASSALGLTDTQYF.

Comment on this clone: An end of the junction does not agree with germline; a read error may underlie this. The V call is TRBV5-8, the J call TRBJ1-1, with a tentative D call TRBD1 (5 bases). CDR3 size: 13 residues. Germline V gene data show CDR1 as SGHTS and CDR2 as YDEGEE. In DNA, the CDR3 is TGCGCCAGCAGCCAAGATAGGGGTACTGAAGCTTTCTTT. Translation: CASSQDRGTEAFF.

This chain joins TRBV5-1 and TRBJ1-1, with D perhaps matching TRBD1 (5 bases). V dropped 4 bases and J dropped 4 bases, with 17 bases sitting between them. CDR3 length equals 15 residues. CDR1 is SGHRS, CDR2 YFSETQ, per germline. CDR3 sequence (DNA): TGCGCCAGCAGCATGCTGGGGGGTGGCGGCACTGAAGCTTTCTTT. It yields the protein CASSMLGGGGTEAFF.

The table lists this clone with a few counts. J is TRBJ1-5 and V is TRBV7-2; no clear D gene. V dropped 1 base and J dropped 7 bases, with 17 bases sitting between them. Germline assignment: CDR1 SGHTA and CDR2 FQGNSA. The CDR3 is made up of 16 amino acids. CDR3 residues: CASSLVYLRSGQPQHF. The CDR3 bases are TGTGCCAGCAGCTTAGTGTATCTGAGGTCGGGGCAGCCCCAGCATTTT. The full variable domain, with the rest looked up from reference TRBV7-2 and TRBJ1-5, is GAGVSQSPSNKVTEKGKDVELRCDPISGHTALYWYRQSLGQGLEFLIYFQGNSAPDKSGLPSDRFSAERTGGSVSTLTIQRTQQEDSAVYLCASSLVYLRSGQPQHFGDGTRLSIL.

The V and J genes are TRBV7-2 and TRBJ2-6, with D perhaps assigned TRBD1 or TRBD2 (5 bases each). Germline assignment: CDR1 SGHTA and CDR2 FQGNSA. This CDR3 comprises 18 residues. The germline V and J ends were trimmed by 0 bases and 0 bases, with 12 bases remaining between them. The CDR3 here is CASSLARDRHSGANVLTF. The CDR3 region has the DNA TGTGCCAGCAGCTTAGCCCGGGACCGACACTCTGGGGCCAACGTCCTGACTTTC.

The chain has TRBV6-1 and TRBJ2-3; TRBD2 matches at 12 bases. CDR3 length: 15 residues. Germline V lookup: CDR1 MNHNS, CDR2 SASEGT. Trimming cost V 6 bases and J 2 bases; bases outside gene matches: 3. The CDR3 sequence: CASSRLAGATDTQYF. For the CDR3, the DNA is TGTGCCAGCAGCCGACTAGCGGGAGCCACAGATACGCAGTATTTT.

This chain connects TRBV28 to TRBJ1-5; D not resolved. V was clipped by 3 bases and J by 6 bases, with 9 bases between them. The CDR3 length is 13 residues. The germline V gene has CDR1 MDHEN and CDR2 SYDVKM. The CDR3 reads CASSLGRVQPQHF. The CDR3 DNA follows: TGTGCCAGCAGTTTGGGGAGGGTTCAGCCCCAGCATTTT.

The sample holds a few counts of this clone. Within the sample, other DNA sequences also encode this same CDR3. The chain recombines TRBV18 with TRBJ2-1, with 9 bases fitting TRBD2. Germline loops: CDR1 KGHSH, CDR2 LQKENI. Trimming removed 3 bases from V and 1 base from J; junction bases left unmatched: 1. This CDR3 region has 15 residues. CDR3 DNA sequence: TGTGCCAGCTCACCCCTAGCGGGGTCCTACAATGAGCAGTTCTTC. It translates to CASSPLAGSYNEQFF.

The genes are TRBV5-1 and TRBJ2-7; 9 bases are shared with TRBD1. The V gene end was trimmed by 3 bases and the J gene end by 6 bases; junction bases not matched to a gene: 4. The CDR3 consists of 13 residues. The germline V gene has CDR1 SGHRS and CDR2 YFSETQ. The CDR3 region has the DNA TGCGCCAGCAGCTCACGGGACAGGGCCGAGCAGTACTTC. It is translated as CASSSRDRAEQYF.

This rearrangement joins TRBV7-9 to TRBJ1-2; the match to TRBD1 covers 8 bases. V shed 4 bases and J 8 bases; nucleotides not matched to a gene: 15. The CDR3 is made up of 16 amino acids. The germline CDR1 and CDR2 sequences are SEHNR and FQNEAQ (reference sequence). CDR3 residues: CASSSTGAGGAFGYTF. The DNA of the CDR3 is TGTGCCAGCAGCTCCACCGGGGCAGGGGGCGCATTCGGCTACACCTTC.

The chain combines TRBV27 with TRBJ2-1; 14 nucleotides line up with TRBD2. The V gene end was trimmed by 6 bases and the J gene end by 4 bases; junction bases not matched to a gene: 5. The CDR3 has 16 amino acids. The germline V gene has CDR1 MNHEY and CDR2 SMNVEV (reference sequence). CDR3 in amino acids: CASSRGTSGGYNEQFF. The CDR3 DNA reads as TGTGCCAGCAGCCGGGGGACTAGCGGGGGATACAATGAGCAGTTCTTC.

In DNA form, the CDR3 reads TGTGCCAGCAGCCCTGGGTCCCTAAATGAAAAACTGTTTTTT. As protein: CASSPGSLNEKLFF. The chain is built from TRBV7-9 and TRBJ1-4, with unresolved D. Germline assignment: CDR1 SEHNR and CDR2 FQNEAQ (reference sequence). CDR3 length: 14 residues. V shed 5 bases and J shed 5 bases, with 12 bases lying between them. Full variable domain (outside the CDR3, taken from reference TRBV7-9 and TRBJ1-4): DTGVSQNPRHKITKRGQNVTFRCDPISEHNRLYWYRQTLGQGPEFLTYFQNEAQLEKSRLLSDRFSAERPKGSFSTLEIQRTEQGDSAMYLCASSPGSLNEKLFFGSGTQLSVL.

V usage is TRBV25-1 and J usage is TRBJ2-5; TRBD1 agrees at 8 bases. Germline V CDR1 and CDR2: MGHDK, SYGVNS. The CDR3 has 16 amino acids. V gave up 5 bases and J gave up 0 bases; unmatched junction bases: 8. The CDR3 sequence is CASSLRGRRNQETQYF. The CDR3 DNA follows: TGTGCCAGCAGTCTCAGGGGGCGAAGGAACCAAGAGACCCAGTACTTC. Supplemented by reference TRBV25-1 and TRBJ2-5, the full variable domain reads EADIYQTPRYLVIGTGKKITLECSQTMGHDKMYWYQQDPGMELHLIHYSYGVNSTEKGDLSSESTVSRIRTEHFPLTLESARPSHTSQYLCASSLRGRRNQETQYFGPGTRLLVL.